The rows below give T cell receptor beta chains drawn from one sample of a study of OX40 agonist ivuxolimab in advanced cancers. The table came from immunoSEQ multiplex PCR; TCRdb's copy has only in-frame clones and leaves some out. The data show about 79,000 clones, with roughly nine tenths seen just once and roughly 13% held by the top ten. The sequences come from CD4+ or CD8+ T cells sorted from blood, collected in a trial of the OX40 agonist ivuxolimab. The receptors originated from an adult with an advanced solid tumor such as melanoma, head and neck, liver or kidney cancer. The CDR3 runs from the conserved cysteine through the conserved F or W. D genes are given only for firm matches. Only some rows state a clone size, as once, few, many or a class for expanded clones.

clone_size,v_call,j_call,d_call,cdr3_aa,cdr3_nt
NA,TRBV19,TRBJ1-5,TRBD1,CASSINRGIYQPQHF,TGTGCCAGTAGTATTAACAGGGGGATCTATCAGCCCCAGCATTTT
NA,TRBV9,TRBJ2-7,TRBD2,CASSPGTSYEQYF,TGTGCCAGCAGTCCTGGGACTAGCTACGAGCAGTACTTC
NA,TRBV2,TRBJ2-1,TRBD2,CASRPTPGLADYNEQFF,TGTGCCAGCAGACCTACCCCGGGACTAGCGGACTACAATGAGCAGTTCTTC
NA,TRBV10-3,TRBJ1-4,NA,CAIRGQLNEKLFF,TGTGCCATCAGGGGACAACTTAATGAAAAACTGTTTTTT
NA,TRBV9,TRBJ2-1,NA,CASSANNEQFF,TGTGCCAGCAGCGCAAACAATGAGCAGTTCTTC
NA,TRBV30,TRBJ2-7,TRBD2,CAWSVLSGSNEQYF,TGTGCCTGGAGTGTACTTAGCGGGAGCAACGAGCAGTACTTC
NA,TRBV5-8,TRBJ2-5,NA,CASSIATYQETQYF,TGTGCCAGCAGCATAGCGACCTACCAAGAGACCCAGTACTTC
NA,TRBV7-9,TRBJ1-2,NA,CASSLGDIYGYTF,TGTGCCAGCAGCTTAGGGGACATCTATGGCTACACCTTC
NA,TRBV18,TRBJ1-1,TRBD1,CASSPGQGSSGTEAFF,TGTGCCAGCTCACCGGGACAGGGTTCGTCCGGCACTGAAGCTTTCTTT
once,TRBV28,TRBJ2-1,NA,CASIGLANYNEQFF,TGTGCCAGCATCGGCCTAGCTAACTACAATGAGCAGTTCTTC
NA,TRBV10-2,TRBJ1-1,NA,CASRVSQGTTEAFF,TGCGCCAGCAGGGTAAGCCAGGGTACCACTGAAGCTTTCTTT
NA,TRBV10-2,TRBJ1-5,NA,CASSVNVRPQHF,TGCGCCAGCAGTGTCAACGTCCGGCCCCAGCATTTT
NA,TRBV12-5,TRBJ2-7,NA,CASGFGQTYEQYF,TGTGCTAGTGGTTTCGGACAGACCTACGAGCAGTACTTC
NA,TRBV13,TRBJ2-3,NA,CASSSLVDTQYF,TGTGCCAGCAGCTCTCTCGTAGATACGCAGTATTTT
NA,TRBV9,TRBJ2-5,NA,CASSVAGVEETQYF,TGTGCCAGCAGCGTAGCCGGGGTCGAAGAGACCCAGTACTTC
NA,TRBV4-2,TRBJ2-5,NA,CASSQGRTVGETQYF,TGTGCCAGCAGCCAAGGTAGGACAGTTGGAGAGACCCAGTACTTC
NA,TRBV21-1,TRBJ1-5,NA,CASSKEGQQRNQPQHF,TGTGCCAGCAGCAAAGAAGGACAGCAACGTAATCAGCCCCAGCATTTT
NA,TRBV27,TRBJ1-1,NA,CASRRNTEAFF,TGTGCCAGCAGGAGGAACACTGAAGCTTTCTTT
NA,TRBV5-8,TRBJ1-1,NA,CASTRDPSAHNTEAFF,TGTGCCAGCACCCGGGACCCCTCTGCCCACAACACTGAAGCTTTCTTT
once,TRBV7-2,TRBJ1-6,NA,CASSLNSPYNSPLHF,TGTGCCAGCAGCTTAAACAGCCCCTATAATTCACCCCTCCACTTT
few,TRBV7-7,TRBJ1-5,NA,CASSLGVGQPQHF,TGTGCTAGCAGCTTAGGGGTAGGTCAGCCCCAGCATTTT